One and the same sample provided the 7 T cell receptor beta chains below, sequenced in a study of T cell changes during pregnancy in multiple sclerosis. Using immunoSEQ multiplex PCR, the repertoire was profiled, and TCRdb retains in-frame clones only, with some absent. Found here are about 41,000 clones, approximately 90% of them singletons; the top ten hold about 6.7%. This sample comprised CD8+ T cells from peripheral blood mononuclear cells, obtained in the third trimester of pregnancy. The receptors were sampled from a female donor with multiple sclerosis, enrolled in a pregnancy study.

The V gene is TRBV28, the J gene TRBJ1-1; tentative D call: TRBD1 (5 bases). The V gene's germline CDR1 is MDHEN and CDR2 SYDVKM. The V end lost 4 bases, the J end lost 4 bases, and 7 bases lay between the germline ends. This CDR3 comprises 12 residues. CDR3 in amino acids: CASSSQGTEAFF. Written as DNA, the CDR3 is TGTGCCAGCAGTTCCCAGGGCACTGAAGCTTTCTTT. The whole variable domain, remainder taken from reference TRBV28 and TRBJ1-1, is DVKVTQSSRYLVKRTGEKVFLECVQDMDHENMFWYRQDPGLGLRLIYFSYDVKMKEKGDIPEGYSVSREKKERFSLILESASTNQTSMYLCASSSQGTEAFFGQGTRLTVV.

The chain uses TRBV5-1 and TRBJ2-7, with D maybe TRBD2 (6 bases). With 0 bases removed from V and 1 base from J, the gap between germline ends came to 14 bases. The CDR3 spans 16 residues. Germline CDR1 is SGHRS and CDR2 is YFSETQ. CDR3 nucleotides: TGCGCCAGCAGCTTGGTGGAGGGGCGGACTTCCTACGAGCAGTACTTC. Residues: CASSLVEGRTSYEQYF.

The gene calls are TRBV7-9 and TRBJ1-5; D may be TRBD1 (6 bases). The germline gives CDR1 SEHNR, CDR2 FQNEAQ (reference sequence). Trimming removed 2 bases from V and 5 bases from J, with 10 bases in between. This CDR3 spans 14 amino acids. CDR3 DNA sequence: TGTGCCAGCAGCTTACAGGGGAAGGATCAGCCCCAGCATTTT. It translates to CASSLQGKDQPQHF.

The chain combines TRBV4-3 with TRBJ1-1; D perhaps matches TRBD1 (5 bases). Germline-derived CDR1 and CDR2 are LGHNA and YSLEER. V shed 10 bases and J shed 0 bases, with 12 bases lying between them. The CDR3 has 13 amino acids. The CDR3 nucleotides read TGCGCCACCAGGGCCACGATGAACACTGAAGCTTTCTTT. It yields the protein CATRATMNTEAFF.

V is TRBV9 and J is TRBJ2-1; TRBD2 matches at 7 bases. The V segment lost 0 bases and the J segment 2 bases; nucleotides outside the gene matches: 8. In germline, CDR1 is SGDLS, CDR2 YYNGEE. The CDR3 is made up of 17 amino acids. In DNA form, the CDR3 reads TGTGCCAGCAGCGTAGAACTGGGGGAGGGCCCCTACAATGAGCAGTTCTTC. This translates into CASSVELGEGPYNEQFF.

The rearrangement joins TRBV9 to TRBJ2-1; 8 bases agree with TRBD1. J was trimmed by 4 bases and V by 0 bases; bases with no gene match: 6. Per germline, CDR1 SGDLS and CDR2 YYNGEE. The length of the CDR3 is 16 residues. The CDR3 sequence is CASSVASGGLYNEQFF. The CDR3 nucleotides are TGTGCCAGCAGCGTAGCTTCAGGGGGCCTATACAATGAGCAGTTCTTC.

This clone has just one count. The V call is TRBV27, the J call TRBJ2-7; 9 nucleotides match TRBD1. This CDR3 comprises 14 residues. Germline CDR1 is MNHEY and CDR2 is SMNVEV (reference sequence). V lost 6 bases to trimming and J lost 6 bases; unmatched junction nucleotides: 9. CDR3: CASRVIQGAGEQYF. CDR3 in DNA: TGTGCCAGCAGAGTAATACAGGGGGCCGGCGAGCAGTACTTC.